This TCR beta chain was sequenced during a study of T cell changes during pregnancy in multiple sclerosis. Clones were sequenced by immunoSEQ multiplex PCR, and TCRdb holds only the in-frame ones, with some missing. The data contain about 53,000 clones, roughly 91% of them singletons. The CDR3 covers 15 residues. Germline V gene sequence: CDR1 KGHSH, CDR2 LQKENI. Unmatched junction bases numbered 5, after V lost 5 bases and J lost 5 bases. The sequencing here drew on CD4+ T cells from peripheral blood mononuclear cells, taken in the third trimester of pregnancy. The gene calls are TRBV18 and TRBJ1-6; 8 positions agree with TRBD1. The source is a female donor with multiple sclerosis, enrolled in a pregnancy study. CDR3 nucleotides: TGTGCCAGCTCAACTACGACAGGGGATAATTCACCCCTCCACTTT. Amino acid sequence: CASSTTTGDNSPLHF.